These 26 T cell receptor beta chains came from one sample sequenced in a study of blood T cell repertoires in COVID-19. Assay: immunoSEQ multiplex PCR; the TCRdb copy retains only in-frame clones and omits some. The data show about 220,000 clones, with 80% to 90% seen just once and roughly 2.8% held by the top ten. The sequenced sample was peripheral blood. The receptors stem from a man between 45 and 60 years old who had recovered from COVID-19.

This chain connects TRBV27 to TRBJ2-7; D is undetermined. CDR1 is MNHEY and CDR2 is SMNVEV in the germline V gene (reference sequence). V shed 0 bases and J shed 0 bases, with 12 bases lying between them. The CDR3 sequence is 16 residues long. CDR3 sequence reads: CASSLSSFLSSYEQYF. The CDR3 bases are TGTGCCAGCAGTTTATCCTCCTTTTTGAGCTCCTACGAGCAGTACTTC.

The chain links TRBV10-2 to TRBJ1-4; D is ambiguous. V was clipped by 3 bases and J by 8 bases, with 10 bases between them. Germline V gene data show CDR1 as WSHSY and CDR2 as SAAADI. This CDR3 is 13 amino acids long. The CDR3 loop reads CASSEVGREKLFF. The CDR3 DNA is TGCGCCAGCAGTGAAGTTGGTCGGGAAAAACTGTTTTTT.

J is TRBJ1-1 and V is TRBV6-6, with a weak D call TRBD1 (5 bases). The CDR3 sequence is 14 residues long. Per germline, CDR1 MNHNY and CDR2 SVGAGI (reference sequence). Trimming took off 2 bases at V and 4 bases at J, with 11 bases between the two ends. The CDR3 here is CASSYGGDVTEAFF. The CDR3 DNA sequence: TGTGCCAGCAGTTACGGAGGGGATGTCACTGAAGCTTTCTTT.

This sequence joins TRBV24-1 and TRBJ2-5; no definite D call. Germline CDR1 reads KGHDR; CDR2 reads SFDVKD. The CDR3 runs to 11 residues. V lost 4 bases, J lost 5 bases, and 4 bases lay in between. As DNA, the CDR3 is TGTGCCACCAGTGAGAGGGAGACCCAGTACTTC. Translating gives CATSERETQYF.

CDR3 nucleotide sequence: TGCGCCAGCAGCACGGGACTCAGAGAGCAGTTCTTC. This gives the protein CASSTGLREQFF. This chain joins TRBV5-1 and TRBJ2-1, with TRBD2 as a possible D gene (6 bases). The CDR3 extends over 12 amino acids. Trimming took 4 bases from V and 10 from J, leaving 12 bases between them. Germline CDR1 SGHRS, CDR2 YFSETQ. Complete variable domain (other parts from reference TRBV5-1 and TRBJ2-1): KAGVTQTPRYLIKTRGQQVTLSCSPISGHRSVSWYQQTPGQGLQFLFEYFSETQRNKGNFPGRFSGRQFSNSRSEMNVSTLELGDSALYLCASSTGLREQFFGPGTRLTVL.

This chain links TRBV28 with TRBJ1-6; D gene uncertain. CDR3 length: 12 amino acids. CDR1 is MDHEN, CDR2 SYDVKM, per germline. Trimming left V 6 bases short and J 9 bases short, with 9 bases between. The CDR3: CASRPTSSPLHF. The CDR3 DNA reads TGTGCCAGCAGGCCCACTAGTTCACCCCTCCACTTT.

This clone was recorded once. CDR3: CASSLSTTGAEQYF. As DNA, the CDR3 is TGTGCCAGCAGTTTATCAACCACAGGGGCCGAGCAGTACTTC. The chain carries TRBV27 and TRBJ2-7; 7 bases agree with TRBD1. The CDR3 has 14 amino acids. The germline V gene has CDR1 MNHEY and CDR2 SMNVEV (reference sequence). Germline trimming cut 0 bases from V and 6 bases from J; bases unmatched to any gene: 5.

The chain recombines TRBV5-1 with TRBJ2-1, with unresolved D. Trimming took off 1 base at V and 8 bases at J, with 16 bases between the two ends. CDR3 length: 15 amino acids. Looked up from germline, CDR1 is SGHRS and CDR2 is YFSETQ. The CDR3 nucleotides read TGCGCCAGCAGCTTGACGGATACACTATGGGATGAGCAGTTCTTC. Amino acid sequence: CASSLTDTLWDEQFF.

The table lists this clone with a count of one. The chain recombines TRBV28 with TRBJ2-1; the match to TRBD1 covers 8 bases. The CDR3 totals 16 residues. V lost 4 bases and J lost 0; bases outside the gene matches: 5. Germline V gives CDR1 MDHEN, CDR2 SYDVKM. The CDR3 bases are TGTGCCAGCAGTTCCCCCGACAGGGGCTCCTACAATGAGCAGTTCTTC. Its translation is CASSSPDRGSYNEQFF.

The chain couples TRBV19 to TRBJ2-7; D possibly corresponds to TRBD1 (7 bases). Trimming removed 5 bases from V and 3 bases from J, with 14 bases in between. The CDR3 extends over 14 amino acids. The germline V gene encodes CDR1 LNHDA and CDR2 SQIVND (reference sequence). CDR3 in amino acids: CASSGGGVRYEQYF. CDR3 sequence (DNA): TGTGCCAGTAGTGGAGGGGGCGTCCGCTACGAGCAGTACTTC.

The chain uses TRBV7-8 and TRBJ1-6; weak D call: TRBD1 (6 bases). This CDR3 is built from 16 residues. Germline V gene sequence: CDR1 SGHVS, CDR2 FQNEAQ. The ends were cut back, 5 bases at V and 7 bases at J, with 18 bases in the middle. In nucleotides, the CDR3 is TGTGCCAGCAGCCCACATCGGCCAGGGGCCAATTCACCCCTCCACTTT. Translated: CASSPHRPGANSPLHF. Together with reference TRBV7-8 and TRBJ1-6, the CDR3 gives the full variable domain: GAGVSQSPRYKVAKRGQDVALRCDPISGHVSLFWYQQALGQGPEFLTYFQNEAQLDKSGLPSDRFFAERPEGSVSTLKIQRTQQEDSAVYLCASSPHRPGANSPLHFGNGTRLTVT.

The V gene is TRBV15, the J gene TRBJ2-1; 8 nucleotides align to TRBD2. Germline V gene data show CDR1 as LNHNV and CDR2 as YYDKDF (reference sequence). J lost 4 bases, V lost 6 bases, and 5 bases had no gene match. CDR3 size: 14 residues. This CDR3 reads CATRGASGYNEQFF. In DNA form, the CDR3 reads TGTGCCACCAGGGGGGCTAGCGGGTACAATGAGCAGTTCTTC.

The chain has TRBV9 and TRBJ2-3, with 9 positions matching TRBD2. The germline V gene has CDR1 SGDLS and CDR2 YYNGEE. J was trimmed by 4 bases and V by 3 bases; bases with no gene match: 0. CDR3 length equals 13 residues. CDR3 DNA sequence: TGTGCCAGCAGCGGGACTAGCGCAGATACGCAGTATTTT. The encoded protein is CASSGTSADTQYF.

V usage is TRBV18 and J usage is TRBJ2-2; TRBD1 matches at 7 bases. This CDR3 is 16 amino acids long. CDR1 KGHSH and CDR2 LQKENI come from the germline V gene. The J segment lost 4 bases and the V segment lost 3 bases, leaving 8 bases of the junction unmatched. The CDR3 sequence is CASSPRGQTTTGELFF. CDR3 nucleotides: TGTGCCAGCTCACCCCGGGGACAGACCACCACCGGGGAGCTGTTTTTT.

This chain connects TRBV27 to TRBJ1-2; TRBD1 aligns across 7 bases. The CDR3 runs 13 residues. V lost 6 bases and J lost 3; bases outside the gene matches: 4. The germline CDR1 and CDR2 sequences are MNHEY and SMNVEV (reference sequence). The CDR3 bases are TGTGCCAGCAGACCCGACAGGGACTATGGCTACACCTTC. This gives the protein CASRPDRDYGYTF.

The rearrangement uses TRBV2 and TRBJ1-2; D not certain. Germline V gives CDR1 SNHLY, CDR2 FYNNEI. The CDR3 is made up of 13 amino acids. V shed 2 bases and J shed 8 bases, with 12 bases lying between them. The CDR3 spells CASSEYERGGYTF. The CDR3 nucleotides read TGTGCCAGCAGTGAATATGAGAGAGGCGGCTACACCTTC.

The gene calls are TRBV29-1 and TRBJ2-5, with 9 bases aligning to TRBD1. CDR3 length equals 15 residues. From germline, CDR1 is SQVTM and CDR2 ANQGSEA. The trim removed 3 bases at V and 4 bases at J, leaving 9 bases unmatched. The CDR3 nucleotides are TGCAGCGTTGATGGGACAGGGCAAGGTATAGAGACCCAGTACTTC. This encodes CSVDGTGQGIETQYF.

The chain employs TRBV6-5 and TRBJ1-5; D is unclear. The V gene's germline CDR1 is MNHEY and CDR2 SVGAGI. This CDR3 comprises 14 residues. Trimming shortened V by 6 bases and J by 6 bases, and 15 bases separated the two germline ends. The CDR3 spells CASSRYGEVQPQHF. CDR3 nucleotides: TGTGCCAGCAGCCGATACGGGGAGGTTCAGCCCCAGCATTTT.

This clone was seen just once. The CDR3 here is CASSPGGAQLYEQYF. The CDR3 DNA sequence: TGTGCCAGCAGCCCAGGGGGCGCCCAATTATACGAGCAGTACTTC. The chain has TRBV28 and TRBJ2-7; 8 nucleotides align to TRBD1. The V gene's germline CDR1 is MDHEN and CDR2 SYDVKM. The ends lost 6 bases at V and 4 bases at J; junction bases unmatched: 11. The CDR3 is made up of 15 amino acids.

CDR3 sequence (DNA): TGTGCCAGCAGTGAAGCGCGGGGGAAGGCCGGGACTAGCCCCTACGAGCAGTACTTC. It is translated as CASSEARGKAGTSPYEQYF. The chain employs TRBV2 and TRBJ2-7; 9 nucleotides agree with TRBD2. J gave up 2 bases and V 0 bases, and 14 bases lay outside the gene matches. CDR1 is SNHLY and CDR2 is FYNNEI in the germline V gene. CDR3 length: 19 residues.

This chain joins TRBV10-3 and TRBJ1-2, with D perhaps matching TRBD1 (6 bases). V was pared by 4 bases and J by 4 bases, with 16 bases between. Germline V gene data show CDR1 as ENHRY and CDR2 as SYGVKD. The CDR3 consists of 15 residues. The DNA for the CDR3 is TGTGCCATCAGTGGGCGGGCAGGGGCTTCCTATGGCTACACCTTC. Translation: CAISGRAGASYGYTF.

The J gene is TRBJ1-1, the V gene TRBV6-5; D possibly corresponds to TRBD1 (6 bases). This CDR3 has 15 amino acids. Germline-derived CDR1 and CDR2 are MNHEY and SVGAGI. The germline V and J ends were trimmed by 4 bases and 1 base, with 13 bases remaining between them. CDR3 nucleotides: TGTGCCAGCAGTTCCGAGGTGGGACAGAACACTGAAGCTTTCTTT. It is translated as CASSSEVGQNTEAFF.

V gene TRBV9 combines with J gene TRBJ2-2, with 13 bases aligning to TRBD2. The germline CDR1 and CDR2 sequences are SGDLS and YYNGEE. With V trimmed by 4 bases and J by 7 bases, 7 bases remained unmatched. The CDR3 runs to 16 residues. In DNA, the CDR3 is TGTGCCAGCAGCCTCGGACTAGCGGGAGTTGACGGGGAGCTGTTTTTT. It is translated as CASSLGLAGVDGELFF.

Only one count was recorded for this clone. The genes are TRBV28 and TRBJ2-2; 12 bases align to TRBD2. Germline V CDR1 and CDR2: MDHEN, SYDVKM. V trimming: 6 bases; J trimming: 6 bases; junction bases outside the gene matches: 11. The CDR3 is made up of 17 amino acids. The CDR3 region is CASSPSSGRAFSGELFF. The CDR3 DNA reads TGTGCCAGCAGCCCTTCTAGCGGGAGGGCCTTTTCCGGGGAGCTGTTTTTT.

The chain couples TRBV20-1 to TRBJ2-1, with 9 bases matching TRBD1. This CDR3 region has 11 residues. Germline trimming cut 6 bases from V and 15 bases from J; bases unmatched to any gene: 9. Germline V lookup: CDR1 DFQATT, CDR2 SNEGSKA (reference sequence). DNA of the CDR3: TGCAGTGCCCTCGGGACAGGGAGGCCGTTCTTC. Its protein product is CSALGTGRPFF.

The V and J genes are TRBV30 and TRBJ2-2; tentative D call: TRBD1 (5 bases). The length of the CDR3 is 16 residues. V was shortened by 7 bases and J by 1 base, with 19 bases between the two germline ends. The germline gives CDR1 GTSNPN, CDR2 SVGIG (reference sequence). The CDR3 sequence is CASQGPARVNTGELFF. Written as DNA, the CDR3 is TGTGCCTCTCAAGGGCCGGCCAGGGTGAACACCGGGGAGCTGTTTTTT.